These 28 T cell receptor beta chains came from one sample sequenced in a study of beta chain features in type 1 diabetes. The authors reverse transcribed all of the isolated RNA, so sequencing captured expressed TCRB transcripts. Only in-frame clones appear in the TCRdb table, and some are missing; sequencing was by immunoSEQ multiplex PCR. Of 150,000 to 190,000 clones listed, around 10% are singletons. What these receptors recognize is not known. Broader study findings: Among patients with Type 1 diabetes, TCRB CDR3s were moderately but significantly shorter in every one of the four CD4+ subsets.

The sample consisted of central memory CD4+ T cells from blood. Source of these receptors: a man aged 30 to 39 with type 1 diabetes.

A few counts support this clone. The rearrangement uses TRBV30 and TRBJ1-2; 8 bases agree with TRBD1. This CDR3 spans 14 amino acids. Losses at the gene ends were 5 bases for V and 3 bases for J; bases not matched to a gene: 8. Germline CDR1 is GTSNPN and CDR2 is SVGIG (reference sequence). CDR3 region: CAWDGSGQDYGYTF. The CDR3 nucleotides read TGTGCCTGGGACGGGTCGGGACAGGACTATGGCTACACCTTC. Filled out from reference TRBV30 and TRBJ1-2, the complete variable domain reads SQTIHQWPATLVQPVGSPLSLECTVEGTSNPNLYWYRQAAGRGLQLLFYSVGIGQISSEVPQNLSASRPQDRQFILSSKKLLLSDSGFYLCAWDGSGQDYGYTFGSGTRLTVV.

The chain uses TRBV30 and TRBJ2-5; TRBD1 matches 8 bases. Germline CDR1 and CDR2: GTSNPN and SVGIG (reference sequence). The V segment lost 5 bases and the J segment 4 bases; nucleotides outside the gene matches: 12. CDR3 length equals 15 residues. The CDR3 nucleotides are TGTGCCTGGTTAGCAGGGGGCGTTCCAGGAGAGACCCAGTACTTC. This codes for CAWLAGGVPGETQYF.

The V gene is TRBV5-1, the J gene TRBJ2-1, with 9 bases aligning to TRBD1. This CDR3 contains 16 residues. V shed 3 bases and J 8 bases; nucleotides not matched to a gene: 12. The germline CDR1 and CDR2 sequences are SGHRS and YFSETQ. The CDR3 here is CASSWTGAVSLDEQFF. As DNA, the CDR3 is TGCGCCAGCAGCTGGACAGGGGCGGTTAGTCTAGATGAGCAGTTCTTC. The full variable domain, completed using reference TRBV5-1 and TRBJ2-1, is KAGVTQTPRYLIKTRGQQVTLSCSPISGHRSVSWYQQTPGQGLQFLFEYFSETQRNKGNFPGRFSGRQFSNSRSEMNVSTLELGDSALYLCASSWTGAVSLDEQFFGPGTRLTVL.

This chain uses TRBV5-1 with TRBJ2-7; 8 bases agree with TRBD2. This CDR3 is built from 17 residues. J lost 2 bases, V lost 2 bases, and 12 bases had no gene match. Germline V gives CDR1 SGHRS, CDR2 YFSETQ. The CDR3 sequence: CASSFTAGGDFTYEQYF. The CDR3 nucleotides are TGCGCCAGCAGCTTTACCGCGGGAGGCGACTTTACCTACGAGCAGTACTTC. Full variable domain (remainder filled in from reference TRBV5-1 and TRBJ2-7): KAGVTQTPRYLIKTRGQQVTLSCSPISGHRSVSWYQQTPGQGLQFLFEYFSETQRNKGNFPGRFSGRQFSNSRSEMNVSTLELGDSALYLCASSFTAGGDFTYEQYFGPGTRLTVT.

The table lists this clone with a few counts. The gene calls are TRBV5-1 and TRBJ2-3, with 9 bases aligning to TRBD2. CDR1 is SGHRS, CDR2 YFSETQ, per germline. This CDR3 spans 15 amino acids. The V segment lost 0 bases and the J segment 5 bases; nucleotides outside the gene matches: 4. CDR3 amino acids: CASSLALAGRDTQYF. The CDR3, as DNA: TGCGCCAGCAGCTTGGCACTAGCGGGCCGAGATACGCAGTATTTT.

The CDR3: CASSHQDRREYEQYF. CDR3 nucleotides: TGCGCCAGCAGCCATCAGGACAGGAGGGAGTACGAGCAGTACTTC. The genes are TRBV4-1 and TRBJ2-7; D possibly corresponds to TRBD1 (7 bases). This CDR3 is 15 amino acids long. Germline V gene data show CDR1 as MGHRA and CDR2 as YSYEKL. The V end was cut by 3 bases, the J end by 4 bases, with 16 bases between.

The V gene is TRBV11-2, the J gene TRBJ2-4; 10 bases match TRBD2. There are 18 residues in the CDR3. Germline CDR1 is SGHAT and CDR2 is FQNNGV. Trimming removed 1 base from V and 8 bases from J; junction bases left unmatched: 14. The CDR3 sequence is CASSLVLLAGARSDIQYF. The CDR3 DNA is TGTGCCAGCAGCTTAGTCCTGCTAGCGGGAGCGAGAAGCGACATTCAGTACTTC.

The chain joins TRBV15 to TRBJ2-3; TRBD2 agrees at 9 bases. The CDR3 is made up of 15 amino acids. With 2 bases clipped from V and 1 base from J, the junction kept 1 base outside the gene matches. From germline, CDR1 is LNHNV and CDR2 YYDKDF (reference sequence). CDR3: CATSRRTSGTDTQYF. In DNA, the CDR3 is TGTGCCACCAGCAGAAGGACTAGCGGCACAGATACGCAGTATTTT.

This clone has more than one count but fewer than ten. The chain combines TRBV15 with TRBJ2-1, with TRBD2 matching over 8 bases. Trimming removed 5 bases from V and 7 bases from J; junction bases left unmatched: 13. Germline values: CDR1 LNHNV, CDR2 YYDKDF (reference sequence). This CDR3 region has 16 residues. CDR3 DNA: TGTGCCACCAGCGCCCCCGGGACGGGAGGGTGGAATGAGCAGTTCTTC. Translation: CATSAPGTGGWNEQFF.

The chain combines TRBV29-1 with TRBJ2-7; D not resolved. The CDR3 is 13 residues long. CDR1 and CDR2 from the germline V gene are SQVTM and ANQGSEA. Trimming left V 4 bases short and J 0 bases short, with 10 bases between. DNA of the CDR3: TGCAGCGTTGTAGCCCTTAGCTCCTACGAGCAGTACTTC. Protein sequence: CSVVALSSYEQYF.

The chain employs TRBV5-1 and TRBJ2-1; no reliable D call. Germline V gene lookup returns CDR1 SGHRS and CDR2 YFSETQ. The CDR3 consists of 17 residues. V gave up 1 base and J gave up 0 bases, with 14 bases separating them. CDR3 in amino acids: CASSLMSGSSSYNEQFF. For the CDR3, the DNA is TGCGCCAGCAGCTTGATGTCAGGTTCTTCCTCCTACAATGAGCAGTTCTTC.

The V call is TRBV7-3, the J call TRBJ2-5; the match to TRBD1 covers 9 bases. This CDR3 contains 15 residues. V was pared by 5 bases and J by 2 bases, with 6 bases of the junction left unmatched. In germline, CDR1 is SGHTA, CDR2 FQGTGA. The CDR3 spells CASSPGQGSQETQYF. DNA for the CDR3: TGTGCCAGCAGCCCCGGACAGGGGAGTCAAGAGACCCAGTACTTC. The variable domain in full, with the rest retrieved from reference TRBV7-3 and TRBJ2-5, is GAGVSQTPSNKVTEKGKYVELRCDPISGHTALYWYRQSLGQGPEFLIYFQGTGAADDSGLPNDRFFAVRPEGSVSTLKIQRTERGDSAVYLCASSPGQGSQETQYFGPGTRLLVL.

This clone was counted only a few times. V gene TRBV7-2 combines with J gene TRBJ1-2; 7 nucleotides agree with TRBD1. Per the germline V gene, CDR1 is SGHTA and CDR2 is FQGNSA. CDR3 length: 13 residues. With V trimmed by 5 bases and J by 6 bases, 6 bases remained unmatched. For the CDR3, the DNA is TGTGCCAGCAGCCCGCGACAGGGTGATGGCTACACCTTC. Translating gives CASSPRQGDGYTF.

This clone was found a few times. The chain joins TRBV29-1 to TRBJ1-4; TRBD1 matches at 7 bases. Germline CDR1 reads SQVTM; CDR2 reads ANQGSEA. The V segment lost 7 bases and the J segment 6 bases; nucleotides outside the gene matches: 11. The CDR3 is 14 amino acids. CDR3 nucleotides: TGCAGCGCCAAACAGACAGGGTTAGATGAAAAACTGTTTTTT. This gives the protein CSAKQTGLDEKLFF.

The V gene is TRBV6-1, the J gene TRBJ2-2, with 7 bases aligning to TRBD2. V shed 2 bases and J 8 bases; nucleotides not matched to a gene: 8. This CDR3 has 15 amino acids. Per the germline V gene, CDR1 is MNHNS and CDR2 is SASEGT. CDR3 region: CASSEFGASGGELFF. The CDR3 coding sequence is TGTGCCAGCAGTGAATTTGGGGCTAGCGGAGGGGAGCTGTTTTTT.

This chain joins TRBV7-9 and TRBJ2-3; 9 bases agree with TRBD2. Germline V CDR1 and CDR2: SEHNR, FQNEAQ (reference sequence). V was pared by 4 bases and J by 4 bases, with 6 bases of the junction left unmatched. The CDR3 contains 15 residues. The chain's CDR3 is CASSSVAGAADTQYF. The CDR3 coding sequence is TGTGCCAGCAGCTCGGTAGCGGGAGCAGCAGATACGCAGTATTTT.

This clone was found a few times. The rearrangement uses TRBV4-3 and TRBJ2-3, with a possible D match to TRBD2 (5 bases). With 2 bases removed from V and 7 bases from J, the gap between germline ends came to 13 bases. The CDR3 has 14 residues. The germline V gene has CDR1 LGHNA and CDR2 YSLEER. CDR3 bases: TGCGCCAGCAGCCAAACCGCGGACTCTTATACGCAGTATTTT. It translates to CASSQTADSYTQYF.

This chain links TRBV19 with TRBJ2-5; 11 nucleotides match TRBD2. This CDR3 comprises 17 residues. The V segment lost 4 bases and the J segment 5 bases; nucleotides outside the gene matches: 12. CDR1 and CDR2 (germline): LNHDA, SQIVND (reference sequence). Here the CDR3 reads CASSKVLAGAHGETQYF. The CDR3 nucleotides are TGTGCCAGTAGTAAGGTACTAGCGGGAGCCCACGGGGAGACCCAGTACTTC.

This clone has only a few counts. The V and J genes are TRBV2 and TRBJ2-3; 9 bases map to TRBD2. Trimming took 8 bases from V and 6 from J; bases not matched to a gene: 12. CDR3 length equals 15 residues. Germline CDR1 reads SNHLY; CDR2 reads FYNNEI. The CDR3 sequence: CASSVAGVEGDTQYF. The CDR3 DNA follows: TGTGCCAGCTCGGTAGCGGGAGTAGAGGGGGATACGCAGTATTTT.

This rearrangement joins TRBV10-3 to TRBJ2-1; weak D call: TRBD2 (5 bases). V lost 4 bases to trimming and J lost 4 bases, with 11 bases between them. Germline-derived CDR1 and CDR2 are ENHRY and SYGVKD. The CDR3 has 14 amino acids. The CDR3, as DNA: TGTGCCATCAGTGTAAGGACTGATTACAATGAGCAGTTCTTC. It codes for CAISVRTDYNEQFF.

This chain uses TRBV27 with TRBJ1-2; maybe TRBD1 (5 bases). Per the germline V gene, CDR1 is MNHEY and CDR2 is SMNVEV (reference sequence). Trimming removed 2 bases from V and 4 bases from J, with 8 bases in between. The CDR3 contains 13 residues. In nucleotides, the CDR3 is TGTGCCAGCAGTTTACAGGGTTTCTATGGCTACACCTTC. Translation: CASSLQGFYGYTF.

The chain combines TRBV7-8 with TRBJ2-2; D uncertain. The germline V and J ends were trimmed by 0 bases and 0 bases, with 5 bases remaining between them. The germline CDR1 and CDR2 sequences are SGHVS and FQNEAQ. The CDR3 is 15 amino acids. The CDR3 DNA follows: TGTGCCAGCAGCTTAGCGGAGTCGAACACCGGGGAGCTGTTTTTT. Encoded protein: CASSLAESNTGELFF.

This clone was seen more than once but under ten times. This chain links TRBV30 with TRBJ2-4; D may be TRBD2 (6 bases). Trimming stripped 0 bases from V and 6 bases from J, with 15 bases between. Germline V lookup: CDR1 GTSNPN, CDR2 SVGIG (reference sequence). The CDR3 consists of 15 residues. The CDR3 bases are TGTGCCTGGAGTGTACCTCTACTCGGGAGAAACATTCAGTACTTC. It specifies CAWSVPLLGRNIQYF. Using reference TRBV30 and TRBJ2-4 for the parts outside the CDR3, the full variable domain is SQTIHQWPATLVQPVGSPLSLECTVEGTSNPNLYWYRQAAGRGLQLLFYSVGIGQISSEVPQNLSASRPQDRQFILSSKKLLLSDSGFYLCAWSVPLLGRNIQYFGAGTRLSVL.

The sample holds a few counts of this clone. This rearrangement joins TRBV5-1 to TRBJ1-2; D is uncertain. The germline V gene encodes CDR1 SGHRS and CDR2 YFSETQ. Trimming removed 0 bases at V and 4 bases at J, with 10 bases between. The CDR3 sequence is 14 residues long. The CDR3 DNA reads TGCGCCAGCAGCTTGGCAGGTTCGGCCTATGGCTACACCTTC. Translating it yields CASSLAGSAYGYTF. Looking up the rest from reference TRBV5-1 and TRBJ1-2 gives the full variable domain: KAGVTQTPRYLIKTRGQQVTLSCSPISGHRSVSWYQQTPGQGLQFLFEYFSETQRNKGNFPGRFSGRQFSNSRSEMNVSTLELGDSALYLCASSLAGSAYGYTFGSGTRLTVV.

This clone was recorded a few times. The V call is TRBV19, the J call TRBJ2-3; TRBD2 is a possible D gene (5 bases). Germline CDR1 reads LNHDA; CDR2 reads SQIVND (reference sequence). This CDR3 has 15 amino acids. The V end was cut by 5 bases, the J end by 5 bases, with 17 bases between. CDR3 coding DNA: TGTGCCAGTAGTCTACTGGCCGTAGGAGGAGATACGCAGTATTTT. Translation: CASSLLAVGGDTQYF.

This clone was found a few times. V gene TRBV18 combines with J gene TRBJ2-1; a possible D gene is TRBD1 (6 bases). This CDR3 has 12 residues. Germline loops: CDR1 KGHSH, CDR2 LQKENI. V shed 5 bases and J shed 4 bases, with 6 bases lying between them. The CDR3 loop reads CASSGQYNEQFF. DNA of the CDR3: TGTGCCAGCTCAGGACAGTACAATGAGCAGTTCTTC. Looking up the rest from reference TRBV18 and TRBJ2-1 gives the full variable domain: NAGVMQNPRHLVRRRGQEARLRCSPMKGHSHVYWYRQLPEEGLKFMVYLQKENIIDESGMPKERFSAEFPKEGPSILRIQQVVRGDSAAYFCASSGQYNEQFFGPGTRLTVL.

The chain has TRBV4-1 and TRBJ2-6, with D tentatively TRBD2 (5 bases). The CDR3 covers 17 residues. CDR1 is MGHRA and CDR2 is YSYEKL in the germline V gene. Trimming took off 3 bases at V and 0 bases at J, with 12 bases between the two ends. CDR3 in DNA: TGCGCCAGCAGCCAGACACGGACTGCCTCTGGGGCCAACGTCCTGACTTTC. This codes for CASSQTRTASGANVLTF.

The V call is TRBV9, the J call TRBJ2-6; 9 bases match TRBD2. Germline V gives CDR1 SGDLS, CDR2 YYNGEE. Trimming cost V 0 bases and J 1 base; bases outside gene matches: 5. This CDR3 comprises 18 residues. As DNA, the CDR3 is TGTGCCAGCAGCGTAGGGGCGGGAGGGCCTTCTGGGGCCAACGTCCTGACTTTC. Residues: CASSVGAGGPSGANVLTF.